A single sample gave rise to the 23 T cell receptor beta chains below, sequenced in a study of metastatic and nonmetastatic thyroid tumors. Using MiXCR, TCRdb reanalyzed the PCR reads. The sample contains roughly 15,000 clones, roughly 22% of which appear only once. Among the patients, none had received any treatment before thyroid surgery. The sample consisted of adjacent normal tissue. These TCRs come from a female donor with papillary thyroid cancer or a benign thyroid nodule (not recorded which). Some clones in this sample may be carry-over from other donors' samples.

J is TRBJ1-1 and V is TRBV5-1, with D perhaps TRBD1 (5 bases). Germline values: CDR1 SGHRS, CDR2 YFSETQ. The CDR3 contains 15 residues. The V and J ends lost 0 bases and 7 bases respectively, with 16 bases between them. In DNA, the CDR3 is TGCGCCAGCAGCTTGGCCGGGGGGTCGGCCCTTGAAGCTTTCTTT. Translated: CASSLAGGSALEAFF.

The chain uses TRBV20-1 and TRBJ2-5; the D gene is possibly TRBD2 (6 bases). Germline values: CDR1 DFQATT, CDR2 SNEGSKA (reference sequence). Trimming removed 3 bases from V and 1 base from J, with 9 bases in between. The CDR3 sequence is 13 residues long. CDR3 residues: CSARGGIQETQYF. As DNA, the CDR3 is TGCAGTGCTAGGGGGGGTATCCAAGAGACCCAGTACTTC.

This chain joins TRBV2 and TRBJ1-2, with D possibly matching TRBD1 (6 bases). This CDR3 spans 15 amino acids. Germline loops: CDR1 SNHLY, CDR2 FYNNEI. V was cut by 6 bases and J by 3 bases, with 17 bases left in between. CDR3 amino acids: CASRGETGNYYGYTF. The CDR3, as DNA: TGTGCCAGCAGGGGGGAAACAGGGAATTACTATGGCTACACCTTC.

In this sample, this clone is medium-sized. The rearrangement joins TRBV3-1 to TRBJ2-7, with 11 bases lining up with TRBD2. Germline V gene lookup returns CDR1 LGHDT and CDR2 YNNKEL (reference sequence). V was clipped by 1 base and J by 4 bases; unmatched bases: 15. CDR3 length: 19 residues. The CDR3 nucleotides are TGTGCCAGCAGCCAAGGGGTAGTGGGGTTAGCGGGAGGGCCGTACGAGCAGTACTTC. Translating gives CASSQGVVGLAGGPYEQYF.

This clone has only a few counts. The chain couples TRBV7-3 to TRBJ1-1, with D hard to call. V lost 4 bases, J lost 4 bases, and 13 bases lay in between. CDR1 and CDR2 from the germline V gene are SGHTA and FQGTGA. CDR3 length equals 14 residues. CDR3 coding DNA: TGTGCCAGCAGCTGGGGAGCGAGCGGCACTGAAGCTTTCTTT. Translation gives CASSWGASGTEAFF.

This clone was seen a few times. CDR3 DNA sequence: TGTGCCAGTTCTCCTGAAATCTATGGCTACACCTTC. Translated: CASSPEIYGYTF. This chain joins TRBV9 and TRBJ1-2; no reliable D call. CDR1 and CDR2 (germline): SGDLS, YYNGEE. The V end lost 8 bases, the J end lost 4 bases, and 12 bases lay between the germline ends. The CDR3 spans 12 residues.

The chain combines TRBV12-3 or TRBV12-4 with TRBJ2-6; D remains ambiguous. The CDR3 spans 14 residues. Trimming took 5 bases from V and 0 from J, leaving 5 bases between them. Here the CDR3 reads CASSDTSGANVLTF. As DNA, the CDR3 is TGTGCCAGCAGTGACACCTCTGGGGCCAACGTCCTGACTTTC.

In this sample, this clone turned up a few times. Here the CDR3 DNA reads TGCAGTGCTCTCGGACAGTATAGCAATCAGCCCCAGCATTTT. Encoded protein: CSALGQYSNQPQHF. The J gene is TRBJ1-5, the V gene TRBV20-1; D might be TRBD1 (6 bases). The CDR3 runs to 14 residues. Per germline, CDR1 DFQATT and CDR2 SNEGSKA (reference sequence). With 5 bases removed from V and 0 bases from J, the gap between germline ends came to 11 bases.

The chain joins TRBV28 to TRBJ1-1, with no clear D. V lost 6 bases, J lost 4 bases, and 15 bases lay in between. The CDR3 contains 14 residues. Germline lookup yields CDR1 MDHEN and CDR2 SYDVKM. The CDR3 loop reads CASRPLVFATEAFF. The CDR3 DNA reads as TGTGCCAGCAGACCACTGGTTTTTGCCACTGAAGCTTTCTTT.

This clone appeared a few times. The chain recombines TRBV12-3 or TRBV12-4 with TRBJ2-3; no definite D call. This CDR3 comprises 13 residues. The V end lost 5 bases, the J end lost 2 bases, and 8 bases lay between the germline ends. CDR3 region: CASSEGNTDTQYF. As DNA, the CDR3 is TGTGCCAGCAGTGAAGGAAACACAGATACGCAGTATTTT.

In its sample, this clone was seen a few times. The chain couples TRBV28 to TRBJ1-6; D ambiguous. This CDR3 contains 17 residues. Deletions cut 2 bases from V and 0 bases from J, with 11 bases between. The germline V gene has CDR1 MDHEN and CDR2 SYDVKM. CDR3 nucleotides: TGTGCCAGCAGTTTAATCCAGTCGAGCTCCTATAATTCACCCCTCCACTTT. It is translated as CASSLIQSSSYNSPLHF.

The V and J genes are TRBV28 and TRBJ1-1; unclear D gene. The CDR3 covers 12 residues. Trimming removed 4 bases at V and 8 bases at J, with 11 bases between. CDR1 is MDHEN, CDR2 SYDVKM, per germline. CDR3 in amino acids: CASSSGWEEAFF. DNA of the CDR3: TGTGCCAGCAGTTCCGGTTGGGAAGAAGCTTTCTTT.

The V gene is TRBV11-2, the J gene TRBJ2-1, with no clear D. CDR1 is SGHAT, CDR2 FQNNGV, per germline. Trimming left V 4 bases short and J 0 bases short, with 13 bases between. The CDR3 length is 16 residues. The CDR3: CASSSRQSASYNEQFF. The CDR3 region has the DNA TGTGCCAGCAGCTCTCGCCAGAGCGCCTCCTACAATGAGCAGTTCTTC.

The chain couples TRBV3-1 to TRBJ2-5; 9 bases align to TRBD1. The DNA end lines up better with TRBJ2-1; the J call may be wrong. The germline V gene has CDR1 LGHDT and CDR2 YNNKEL (reference sequence). The CDR3 has 13 residues. Here the CDR3 DNA reads TGTGCCAGCAGCCGAACAGGGGGCTTTGAGCAGTTCTTC. Its protein product is CASSRTGGFEQFF.

This clone was counted a few times. One junction end does not reproduce the germline sequence, and a read error may be involved. Additional DNA sequences in this sample encode the identical CDR3. The chain carries TRBV7-6 and TRBJ2-2; possibly TRBD2 for D (5 bases). Germline lookup yields CDR1 SGHVS and CDR2 FNYEAQ. CDR3 length: 12 residues. The CDR3 DNA is TGTGCCAGCAGCTGGGGAACCGGGGAGCTGTTTTTC. Its translation is CASSWGTGELFF.

The rearrangement links TRBV20-1 to TRBJ1-5; 9 nucleotides match TRBD1. Losses at the gene ends were 0 bases for V and 7 bases for J; bases not matched to a gene: 7. The CDR3 contains 15 residues. Germline V gives CDR1 DFQATT, CDR2 SNEGSKA (reference sequence). CDR3 loop: CSARDDRGEWQPQHF. The DNA of the CDR3 is TGCAGTGCTAGAGATGACAGGGGGGAATGGCAGCCCCAGCATTTT.

The CDR3 DNA sequence: TGTGCCATTATACAGGGAGGATACACTGAAGCTTTCTTT. Residues: CAIIQGGYTEAFF. The chain combines TRBV6-1 with TRBJ1-1; TRBD1 might be the D (6 bases). Deletions cut 10 bases from V and 3 bases from J, with 15 bases between. There are 13 residues in the CDR3. Germline V gene data show CDR1 as MNHNS and CDR2 as SASEGT.

A few counts support this clone. The rearrangement links TRBV11-1 to TRBJ1-6, with 9 bases aligning to TRBD1. Germline CDR1 reads SGHAT; CDR2 reads FQDESV (reference sequence). V lost 3 bases and J lost 9; bases outside the gene matches: 6. This CDR3 has 15 amino acids. This CDR3 reads CASSLGTGILSPLHF. The CDR3 DNA sequence: TGTGCCAGCAGCTTGGGGACAGGGATACTTTCACCCCTCCACTTT.

The chain uses TRBV18 and TRBJ1-1, with a tentative D call TRBD1 (5 bases). V was shortened by 5 bases and J by 2 bases, with 9 bases between the two germline ends. Germline CDR1 KGHSH, CDR2 LQKENI. The length of the CDR3 is 13 residues. CDR3 sequence (DNA): TGTGCCAGCTCATCGACAGCTAACACTGAAGCTTTCTTT. Translating gives CASSSTANTEAFF.

This clone showed up many times. V and J are TRBV9 and TRBJ1-1; 7 positions match TRBD1. Germline V gives CDR1 SGDLS, CDR2 YYNGEE. The CDR3 covers 17 residues. V shed 4 bases and J 1 base; nucleotides not matched to a gene: 13. The CDR3 region has the DNA TGTGCCAGCAGCATCCACAGGGGCGGTCCGGGGAACACTGAAGCTTTCTTT. Translating gives CASSIHRGGPGNTEAFF.

The table lists this clone with a few counts. J is TRBJ2-1 and V is TRBV9; 8 nucleotides line up with TRBD2. CDR3 size: 14 residues. Germline-derived CDR1 and CDR2 are SGDLS and YYNGEE. V shed 4 bases and J 10 bases; nucleotides not matched to a gene: 10. The CDR3 coding sequence is TGTGCCAGCAGCCTCCAAGCGGGAGTAAGCGAGCAGTTCTTC. As protein: CASSLQAGVSEQFF.

The chain uses TRBV20-1 and TRBJ2-1, with 11 bases lining up with TRBD2. Losses at the gene ends were 3 bases for V and 0 bases for J; bases not matched to a gene: 7. The CDR3 contains 17 residues. Germline CDR1 and CDR2: DFQATT and SNEGSKA (reference sequence). The CDR3 reads CSARGLGTSGSYNEQFF. The CDR3 DNA follows: TGCAGTGCTAGGGGGCTCGGGACTAGCGGCTCCTACAATGAGCAGTTCTTC.

Regarding this clone: It is likely a read error, because the conserved phenylalanine at the end of the CDR3 is missing. V and J are TRBV11-3 and TRBJ1-6; TRBD1 agrees at 7 bases. J gave up 7 bases and V 5 bases, and 5 bases lay outside the gene matches. The CDR3 loop spans 14 amino acids. Germline V gene data show CDR1 as SGHNT and CDR2 as YENEEA. The CDR3 is CASSGTVGNSPLHC. In DNA form, the CDR3 reads TGTGCCAGCAGCGGGACAGTGGGCAATTCACCCCTCCACTGT.